This T cell receptor (beta chain) was recorded in a study of blood T cell repertoires in COVID-19. Study information: COVID-19 samples collected from the United States, Italy and Spain covered acute and convalescent phases. T cells, B-cell-depleted T cells, or PBMCs provided the cDNA or gDNA that served as material.

Original methodology: Reference gene primer amplification gave estimated nucleated cell counts. TCRdb keeps only in-frame clones here, not all; method: immunoSEQ multiplex PCR. D and trimming were read from the DNA, whereas the V and J calls and clone size are those reported in that table. The table records more than 200,000 clones, roughly 90% of them present only once. V lost 5 bases to trimming and J lost 8 bases, with 16 bases between them. The length of the CDR3 is 14 residues. Germline values: CDR1 MGHRA, CDR2 YSYEKL. The chain combines TRBV4-1 with TRBJ2-1, with D perhaps matching TRBD2 (5 bases). The sequencing input was peripheral blood. This clonotype was sampled from a man in his 70s with acute or convalescent COVID-19. The CDR3 nucleotides are TGCGCCAGCAGCGCACACCTAGGAGGTGATGAGCAGTTCTTC. Residues: CASSAHLGGDEQFF.